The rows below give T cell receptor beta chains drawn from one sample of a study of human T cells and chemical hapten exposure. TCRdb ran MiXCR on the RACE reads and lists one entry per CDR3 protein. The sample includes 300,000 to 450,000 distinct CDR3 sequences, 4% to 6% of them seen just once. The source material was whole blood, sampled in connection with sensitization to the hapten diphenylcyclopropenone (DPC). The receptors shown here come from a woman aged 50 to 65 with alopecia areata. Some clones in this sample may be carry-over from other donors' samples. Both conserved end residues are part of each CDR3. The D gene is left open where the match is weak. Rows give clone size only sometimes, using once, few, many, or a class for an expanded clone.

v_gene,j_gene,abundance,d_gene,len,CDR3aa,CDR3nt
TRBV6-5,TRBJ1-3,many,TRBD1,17,CASSYSWTGGTGNTIYF,TGTGCCAGCAGTTACTCTTGGACAGGGGGCACTGGAAACACCATATATTTT
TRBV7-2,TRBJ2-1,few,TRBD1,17,CASSQLGTVSSYNEQFF,TGTGCCAGCAGCCAGCTGGGGACAGTAAGCTCCTACAATGAGCAGTTCTTC
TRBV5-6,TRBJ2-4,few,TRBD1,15,CASSAGTGPVYIQYF,TGTGCCAGCAGTGCCGGGACAGGGCCCGTCTACATTCAGTACTTC
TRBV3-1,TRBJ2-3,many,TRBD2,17,CASSQVASGSWGDTQYF,TGTGCCAGCAGCCAAGTTGCTAGCGGGAGTTGGGGAGATACGCAGTATTTT
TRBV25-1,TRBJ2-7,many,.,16,CASSEYGGRPPYEQYF,TGTGCCAGCAGTGAATACGGGGGGCGCCCTCCCTACGAGCAGTACTTC
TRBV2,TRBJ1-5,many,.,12,CASSEGPQPQHF,TGTGCCAGCAGTGAAGGCCCACAGCCCCAGCATTTT
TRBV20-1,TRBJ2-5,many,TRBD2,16,CSATPGLAGGGETQYF,TGCAGTGCTACGCCAGGACTAGCGGGGGGTGGGGAGACCCAGTACTTC
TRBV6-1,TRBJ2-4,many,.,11,CASSTGYIQYF,TGTGCCAGCAGCACAGGTTACATTCAGTACTTC
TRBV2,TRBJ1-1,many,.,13,CASSGEGNTEAFF,TGTGCCAGCAGTGGTGAAGGGAACACTGAAGCTTTCTTT
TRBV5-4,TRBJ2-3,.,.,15,CASSYDLSRTDTQYF,TGTGCCAGCAGCTACGACCTATCCCGCACAGATACGCAGTATTTT
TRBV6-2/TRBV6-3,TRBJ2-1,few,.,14,CASTLGPHYNEQFF,TGTGCCAGCACCCTGGGCCCCCACTACAATGAGCAGTTCTTC
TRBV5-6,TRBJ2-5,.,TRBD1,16,CASSLLIGQVTETQYF,TGTGCCAGCAGCTTACTCATCGGACAGGTCACAGAGACCCAGTACTTC
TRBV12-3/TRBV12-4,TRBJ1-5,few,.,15,CASSRAGGLNQPQHF,TGTGCCAGCAGTCGAGCGGGGGGGCTCAATCAGCCCCAGCATTTT
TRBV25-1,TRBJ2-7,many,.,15,CASSESGAKGYEQYF,TGTGCCAGCAGTGAGTCTGGCGCCAAAGGGTACGAGCAGTACTTC
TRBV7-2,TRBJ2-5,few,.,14,CASSLYSGKETQYF,TGTGCCAGCAGCTTATATTCAGGGAAGGAGACCCAGTACTTC
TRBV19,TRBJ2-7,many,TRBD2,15,CASSRGLAGAYEQYF,TGTGCCAGTAGTAGGGGCCTAGCGGGAGCCTACGAGCAGTACTTC
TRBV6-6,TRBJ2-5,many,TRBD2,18,CASSPPRTSGGYQETQYF,TGTGCCAGCAGTCCCCCCCGGACTAGCGGGGGGTATCAAGAGACCCAGTACTTC
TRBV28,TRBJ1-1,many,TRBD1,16,CASSLRTGVLNTEAFF,TGTGCCAGCAGTTTAAGGACAGGGGTCCTGAACACTGAAGCTTTCTTT
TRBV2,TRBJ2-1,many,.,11,CASTVANEQFF,TGTGCCAGCACGGTCGCTAATGAGCAGTTCTTC
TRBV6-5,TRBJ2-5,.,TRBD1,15,CASSQPGQGAETQYF,TGTGCCAGCAGTCAGCCGGGACAGGGGGCGGAGACCCAGTACTTC
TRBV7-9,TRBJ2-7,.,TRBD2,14,CASSSIAGAREQYF,TGTGCCAGCAGTTCGATAGCGGGAGCGAGGGAGCAGTACTTC
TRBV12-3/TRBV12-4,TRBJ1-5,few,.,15,CASRLGGASNQPQHF,TGTGCCAGCAGGTTAGGGGGGGCCAGCAATCAGCCCCAGCATTTT
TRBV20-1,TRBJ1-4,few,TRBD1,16,CSANRGPLTTNEKLFF,TGCAGTGCGAACAGGGGGCCCCTCACAACTAATGAAAAACTGTTTTTT
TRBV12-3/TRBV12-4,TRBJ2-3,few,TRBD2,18,CASRRLAGDVWSTDTQYF,TGTGCCAGCAGGCGACTAGCGGGAGACGTTTGGAGCACAGATACGCAGTATTTT
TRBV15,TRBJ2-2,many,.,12,CATSSVWGELFF,TGTGCCACCAGCAGTGTCTGGGGGGAGCTGTTTTTT
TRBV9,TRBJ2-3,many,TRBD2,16,CASSATGTSGSDTQYF,TGTGCCAGCAGCGCCACCGGGACTAGCGGCTCAGATACGCAGTATTTT
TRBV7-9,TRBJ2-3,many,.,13,CASSFPPASEKYF,TGTGCCAGCAGCTTTCCCCCGGCTAGCGAGAAGTATTTT
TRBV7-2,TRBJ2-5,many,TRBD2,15,CASTGSGRAEETQYF,TGTGCCAGCACCGGTAGCGGGAGGGCGGAAGAGACCCAGTACTTC
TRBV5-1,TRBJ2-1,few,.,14,CASRAAARYNEQFF,TGCGCCAGCCGGGCCGCCGCCCGCTACAATGAGCAGTTCTTC
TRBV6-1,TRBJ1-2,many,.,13,CASSELGVDGYTF,TGTGCCAGCAGTGAACTGGGAGTTGATGGCTACACCTTC
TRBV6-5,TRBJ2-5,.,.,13,CASSDDMEETQYF,TGTGCCAGCAGTGACGACATGGAAGAGACCCAGTACTTC
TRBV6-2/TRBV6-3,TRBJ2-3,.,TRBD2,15,CASSQLSGRLHTQYF,TGTGCCAGCAGTCAATTAAGCGGGAGGCTCCATACGCAGTATTTT
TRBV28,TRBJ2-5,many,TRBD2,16,CATILTSGTLGETQYF,TGTGCCACCATACTGACTAGCGGAACTTTGGGAGAGACCCAGTACTTC
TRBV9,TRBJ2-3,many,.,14,CASSVEGGTDTQYF,TGTGCCAGCAGCGTAGAGGGGGGCACAGATACGCAGTATTTT
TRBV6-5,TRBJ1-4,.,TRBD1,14,CASSSGGYGEKLFF,TGTGCCAGCAGTTCAGGGGGTTATGGGGAAAAACTGTTTTTT
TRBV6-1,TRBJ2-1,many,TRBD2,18,CASSHGLAGGASVDEQFF,TGTGCCAGCAGCCACGGACTAGCGGGAGGCGCCAGTGTGGATGAGCAGTTCTTC
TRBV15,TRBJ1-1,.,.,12,CATSREADEAFF,TGTGCCACCAGCAGAGAGGCAGATGAAGCTTTCTTT
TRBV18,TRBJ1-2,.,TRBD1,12,CASSSDRAGYTF,TGTGCCAGCTCATCCGACAGGGCCGGCTACACCTTC
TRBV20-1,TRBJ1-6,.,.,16,CSARVGLSSYNSPLHF,TGCAGTGCTAGAGTGGGCCTAAGCTCCTATAATTCACCCCTCCACTTT
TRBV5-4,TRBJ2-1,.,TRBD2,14,CASSLPSGDNEQFF,TGTGCCAGCAGCCTCCCTAGCGGGGACAATGAGCAGTTCTTC
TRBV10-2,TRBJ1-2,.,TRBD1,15,CASSVGTGGAYGYTF,TGCGCCAGCAGTGTCGGGACAGGGGGGGCCTATGGCTACACCTTC
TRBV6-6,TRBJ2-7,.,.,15,CASSPPGHPYYEQYF,TGTGCCAGCAGTCCTCCGGGACACCCTTACTACGAGCAGTACTTC
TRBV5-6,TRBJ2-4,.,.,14,CASSLGTGGDIQYF,TGTGCCAGCAGCTTGGGTACCGGCGGGGACATTCAGTACTTC
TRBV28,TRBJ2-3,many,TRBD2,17,CASSLLPTSGRTDTQYF,TGTGCCAGCAGTCTGCTCCCGACTAGCGGGAGGACAGATACGCAGTATTTT
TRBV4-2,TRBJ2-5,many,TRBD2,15,CASSQLAGNQETQYF,TGTGCCAGCAGCCAGCTAGCGGGGAACCAAGAGACCCAGTACTTC
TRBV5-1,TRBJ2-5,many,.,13,CASSGTLPETQYF,TGCGCCAGCAGCGGAACCCTACCGGAGACCCAGTACTTC
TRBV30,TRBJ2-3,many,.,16,CAWSDIRNPGPDTQYF,TGTGCCTGGAGTGACATTCGAAACCCGGGCCCAGATACGCAGTATTTT
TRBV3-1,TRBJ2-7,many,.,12,CASSPQGSEQYF,TGTGCCAGCAGCCCACAGGGTAGCGAGCAGTACTTC
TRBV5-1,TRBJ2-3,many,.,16,CASSSHTGSITDTQYF,TGCGCCAGCAGCTCGCACACCGGGAGCATCACAGATACGCAGTATTTT
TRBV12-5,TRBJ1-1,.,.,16,CASGLVLGRKNTEAFF,TGTGCTAGTGGTTTGGTACTCGGCAGGAAGAACACTGAAGCTTTCTTT
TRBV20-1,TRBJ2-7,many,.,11,CSARQGYEQYF,TGCAGTGCTAGACAGGGCTACGAGCAGTACTTC
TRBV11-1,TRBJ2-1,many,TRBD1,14,CASSTTGRYNEQFF,TGTGCCAGCAGCACGACAGGGCGATACAATGAGCAGTTCTTC
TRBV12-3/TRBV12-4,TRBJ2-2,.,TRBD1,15,CASSRTGGGTGELFF,TGTGCCAGCAGTCGGACAGGGGGAGGAACCGGGGAGCTGTTTTTT
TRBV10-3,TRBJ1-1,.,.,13,CAISQTGNTEAFF,TGTGCCATCAGCCAAACAGGGAACACTGAAGCTTTCTTT
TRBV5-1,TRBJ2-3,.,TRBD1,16,CASSRDRGLSTDTQYF,TGCGCCAGCAGCAGGGACAGGGGGCTAAGCACAGATACGCAGTATTTT
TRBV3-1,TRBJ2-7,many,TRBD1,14,CASSLSGTGDEQYF,TGTGCCAGCAGCCTTTCCGGGACAGGGGACGAGCAGTACTTC
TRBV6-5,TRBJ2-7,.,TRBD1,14,CASSRQGTLYEQYF,TGTGCCAGCAGTAGACAGGGAACCCTCTACGAGCAGTACTTC